What follows is one T cell receptor beta chain and its context. Methods used by the authors: Estimated nucleated cell counts came from reference gene primer amplification. TCRdb's copy holds only in-frame clones and misses some; the assay was immunoSEQ multiplex PCR. The V and J calls and clone size are taken from that table; D and trimming were inferred from the DNA. Altogether about 230,000 clones are present, roughly 80% being singletons, with the ten largest covering approximately 4.8%. The CDR3 extends over 14 amino acids. Trimming stripped 5 bases from V and 0 bases from J, with 10 bases between. The germline V gene encodes CDR1 MNHEY and CDR2 SVGEGT. These data belong to a study of blood T cell repertoires in COVID-19. Study-wide background: The analysed material was cDNA or gDNA that came from T cells, B-cell-depleted T cells, or PBMCs.

The receptor's source is a man aged 45-60 years with active or convalescent COVID-19. This chain connects TRBV6-2 or TRBV6-3 to TRBJ1-2; D remains ambiguous. The sequenced sample was peripheral blood. For the CDR3, the DNA is TGTGCCAGCAGTCCCCCAGTGGCTAACTATGGCTACACCTTC. Amino acids: CASSPPVANYGYTF.